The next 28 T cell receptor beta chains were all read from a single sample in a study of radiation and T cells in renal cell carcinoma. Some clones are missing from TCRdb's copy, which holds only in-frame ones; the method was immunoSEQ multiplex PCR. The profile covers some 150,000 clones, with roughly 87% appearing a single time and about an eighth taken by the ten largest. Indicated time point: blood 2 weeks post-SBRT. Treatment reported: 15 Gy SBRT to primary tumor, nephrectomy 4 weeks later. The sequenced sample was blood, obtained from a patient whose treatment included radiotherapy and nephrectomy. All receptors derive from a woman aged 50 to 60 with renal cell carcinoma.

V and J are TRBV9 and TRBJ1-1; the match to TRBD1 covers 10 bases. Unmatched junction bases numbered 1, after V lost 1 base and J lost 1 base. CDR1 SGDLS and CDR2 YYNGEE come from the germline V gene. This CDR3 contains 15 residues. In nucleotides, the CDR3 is TGTGCCAGCAGCGTATGGGACAGGGGGAACACTGAAGCTTTCTTT. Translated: CASSVWDRGNTEAFF.

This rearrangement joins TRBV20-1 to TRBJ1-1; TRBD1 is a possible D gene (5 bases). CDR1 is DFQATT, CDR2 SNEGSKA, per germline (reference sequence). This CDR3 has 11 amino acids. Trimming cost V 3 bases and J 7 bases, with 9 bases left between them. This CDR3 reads CSARRQFEAFF. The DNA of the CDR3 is TGCAGTGCTAGGAGACAGTTTGAAGCTTTCTTT.

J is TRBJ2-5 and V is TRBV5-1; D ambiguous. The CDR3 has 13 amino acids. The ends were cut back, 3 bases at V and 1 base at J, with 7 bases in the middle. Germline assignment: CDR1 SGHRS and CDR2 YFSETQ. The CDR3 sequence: CASSSRTQETQYF. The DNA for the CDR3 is TGCGCCAGCAGCTCGCGGACCCAAGAGACCCAGTACTTC.

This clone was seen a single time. CDR3 amino acids: CASSYDAEIYGYTF. DNA for the CDR3: TGTGCCAGCAGTTACGACGCCGAGATCTATGGCTACACCTTC. The J gene is TRBJ1-2, the V gene TRBV6-5; D is uncertain. The V end lost 2 bases, the J end lost 4 bases, and 11 bases lay between the germline ends. The CDR3 contains 14 residues. Germline lookup yields CDR1 MNHEY and CDR2 SVGAGI.

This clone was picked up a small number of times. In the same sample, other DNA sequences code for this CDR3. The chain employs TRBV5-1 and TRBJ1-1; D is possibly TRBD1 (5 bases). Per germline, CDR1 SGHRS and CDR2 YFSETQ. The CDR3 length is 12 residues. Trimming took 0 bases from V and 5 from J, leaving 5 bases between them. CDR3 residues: CASSLEGTEAFF. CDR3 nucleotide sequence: TGCGCCAGCAGCTTGGAGGGGACTGAAGCTTTCTTT.

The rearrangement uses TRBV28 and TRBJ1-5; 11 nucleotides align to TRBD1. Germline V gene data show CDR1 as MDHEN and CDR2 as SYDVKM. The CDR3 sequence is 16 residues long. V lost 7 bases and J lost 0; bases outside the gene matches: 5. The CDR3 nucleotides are TGTGCCAGCAAGAGGACAGGGGGCTATAGCAATCAGCCCCAGCATTTT. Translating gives CASKRTGGYSNQPQHF.

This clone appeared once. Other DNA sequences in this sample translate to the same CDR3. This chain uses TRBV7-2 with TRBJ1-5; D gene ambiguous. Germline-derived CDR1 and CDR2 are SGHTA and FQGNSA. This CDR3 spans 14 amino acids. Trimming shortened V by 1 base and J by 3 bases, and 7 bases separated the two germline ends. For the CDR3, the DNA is TGTGCCAGCAGCTTAGGGGCAGTCAATCAGCCCCAGCATTTT. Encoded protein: CASSLGAVNQPQHF.

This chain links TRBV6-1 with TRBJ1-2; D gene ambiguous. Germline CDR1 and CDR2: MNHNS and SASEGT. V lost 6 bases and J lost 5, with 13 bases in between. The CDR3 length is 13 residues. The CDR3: CASSPTPDYGYTF. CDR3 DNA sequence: TGTGCCAGCAGCCCGACACCTGATTATGGCTACACCTTC.

The CDR3 DNA is TGTGCCAGCAGTTACCGAGAGGGGTCCTACGAGCAGTACTTC. Protein product: CASSYREGSYEQYF. The V and J genes are TRBV6-5 and TRBJ2-7; D may correspond to TRBD1 or TRBD2 (5 bases each). The germline CDR1 and CDR2 sequences are MNHEY and SVGAGI. CDR3 length: 14 amino acids. V lost 2 bases, J lost 1 base, and 9 bases lay in between.

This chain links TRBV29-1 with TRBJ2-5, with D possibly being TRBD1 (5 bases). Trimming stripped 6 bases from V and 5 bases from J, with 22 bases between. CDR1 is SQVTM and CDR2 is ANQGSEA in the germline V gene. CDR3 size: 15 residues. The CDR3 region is CSVDGSAGLGETQYF. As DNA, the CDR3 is TGCAGCGTGGACGGATCGGCAGGGTTGGGGGAGACCCAGTACTTC.

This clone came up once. CDR3 bases: TGTGCCACCATACGGGGCACAGGGGGCACCGGGGAGCTGTTTTTT. The encoded protein is CATIRGTGGTGELFF. The V gene is TRBV19, the J gene TRBJ2-2; 8 nucleotides align to TRBD1. Per germline, CDR1 LNHDA and CDR2 SQIVND (reference sequence). V dropped 10 bases and J dropped 4; count of bases not matched to a gene: 11. The CDR3 runs to 15 residues.

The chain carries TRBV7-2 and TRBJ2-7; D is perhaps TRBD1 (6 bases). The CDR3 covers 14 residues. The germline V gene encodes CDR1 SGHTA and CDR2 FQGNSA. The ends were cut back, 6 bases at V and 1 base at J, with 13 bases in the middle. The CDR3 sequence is CASRITGFSYEQYF. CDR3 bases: TGTGCCAGCAGGATAACAGGGTTTTCCTACGAGCAGTACTTC.

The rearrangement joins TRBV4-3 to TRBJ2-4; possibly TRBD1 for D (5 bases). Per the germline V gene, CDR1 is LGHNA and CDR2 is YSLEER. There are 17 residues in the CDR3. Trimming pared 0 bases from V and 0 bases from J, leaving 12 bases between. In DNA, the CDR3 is TGCGCCAGCAGCCAAGATCTGCGAAGGGGAGCCAAAAACATTCAGTACTTC. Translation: CASSQDLRRGAKNIQYF.

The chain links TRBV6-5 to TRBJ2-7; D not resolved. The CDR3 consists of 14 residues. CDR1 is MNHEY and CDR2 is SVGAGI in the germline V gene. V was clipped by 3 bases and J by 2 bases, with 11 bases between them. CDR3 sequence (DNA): TGTGCCAGCAGTTATTCCGGGCCCCCCTACGAGCAGTACTTC. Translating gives CASSYSGPPYEQYF.

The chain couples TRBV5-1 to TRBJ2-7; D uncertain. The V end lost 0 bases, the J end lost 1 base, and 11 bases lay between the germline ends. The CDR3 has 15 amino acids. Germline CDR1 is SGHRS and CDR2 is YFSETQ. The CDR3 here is CASSLELGSSYEQYF. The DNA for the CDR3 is TGCGCCAGCAGCTTGGAGTTGGGTTCATCCTACGAGCAGTACTTC.

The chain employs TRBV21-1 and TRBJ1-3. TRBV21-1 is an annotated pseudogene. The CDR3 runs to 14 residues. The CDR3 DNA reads TGTGCCGTTGGCGGCGGCCTCTCTGGAAACACCATATATTTT. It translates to CAVGGGLSGNTIYF.

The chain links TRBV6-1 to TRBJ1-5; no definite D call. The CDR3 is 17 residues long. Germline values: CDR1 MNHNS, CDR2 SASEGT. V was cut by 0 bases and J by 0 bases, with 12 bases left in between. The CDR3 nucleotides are TGTGCCAGCAGTGAAGCGGGGTCAGCTAATAGCAATCAGCCCCAGCATTTT. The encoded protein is CASSEAGSANSNQPQHF.

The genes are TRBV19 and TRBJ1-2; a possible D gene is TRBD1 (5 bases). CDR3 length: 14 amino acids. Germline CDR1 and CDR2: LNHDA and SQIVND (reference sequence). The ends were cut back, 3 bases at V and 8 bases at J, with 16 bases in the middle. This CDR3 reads CASSIPGTHGGYTF. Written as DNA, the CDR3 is TGTGCCAGTAGTATCCCCGGGACCCATGGGGGCTACACCTTC.

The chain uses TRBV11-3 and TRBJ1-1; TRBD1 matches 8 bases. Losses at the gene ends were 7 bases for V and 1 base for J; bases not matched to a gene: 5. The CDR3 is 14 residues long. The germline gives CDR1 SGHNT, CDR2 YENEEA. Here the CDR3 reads CASTLTGANTEAFF. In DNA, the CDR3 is TGTGCCAGCACCCTGACAGGGGCGAACACTGAAGCTTTCTTT.

Here the CDR3 reads CASSVDLARTGELFF. The CDR3 DNA follows: TGTGCCAGCAGCGTAGACCTAGCGAGGACCGGGGAGCTGTTTTTT. The genes are TRBV9 and TRBJ2-2, with D possibly matching TRBD2 (6 bases). Trimming stripped 0 bases from V and 5 bases from J, with 11 bases between. Germline CDR1 reads SGDLS; CDR2 reads YYNGEE. The CDR3 runs to 15 residues.

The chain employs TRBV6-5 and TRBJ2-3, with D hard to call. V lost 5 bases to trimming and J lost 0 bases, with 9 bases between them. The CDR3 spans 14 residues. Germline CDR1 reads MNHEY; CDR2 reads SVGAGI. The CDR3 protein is CASSPVYSTDTQYF. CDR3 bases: TGTGCCAGCAGTCCCGTCTATAGCACAGATACGCAGTATTTT.

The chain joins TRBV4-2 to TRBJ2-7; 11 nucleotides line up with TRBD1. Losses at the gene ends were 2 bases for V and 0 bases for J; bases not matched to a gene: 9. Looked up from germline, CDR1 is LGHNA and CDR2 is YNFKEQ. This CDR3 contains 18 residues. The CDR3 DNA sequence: TGTGCCAGCAGCCAACGCTGGGGACAGGGGGTTGACTCCTACGAGCAGTACTTC. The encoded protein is CASSQRWGQGVDSYEQYF.

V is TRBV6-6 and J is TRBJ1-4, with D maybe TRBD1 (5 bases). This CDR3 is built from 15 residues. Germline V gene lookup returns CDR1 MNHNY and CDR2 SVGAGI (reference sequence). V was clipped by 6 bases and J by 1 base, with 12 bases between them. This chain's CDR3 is CASRRGFGTNEKLFF. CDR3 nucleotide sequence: TGTGCCAGCAGGAGGGGTTTCGGAACTAATGAAAAACTGTTTTTT.

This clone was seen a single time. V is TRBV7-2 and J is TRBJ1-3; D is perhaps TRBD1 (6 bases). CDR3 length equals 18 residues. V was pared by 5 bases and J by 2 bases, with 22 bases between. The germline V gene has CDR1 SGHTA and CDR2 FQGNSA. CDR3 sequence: CASSRSRAGASTGNTIYF. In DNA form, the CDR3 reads TGTGCCAGCAGCCGATCCCGGGCAGGGGCATCCACTGGAAACACCATATATTTT.

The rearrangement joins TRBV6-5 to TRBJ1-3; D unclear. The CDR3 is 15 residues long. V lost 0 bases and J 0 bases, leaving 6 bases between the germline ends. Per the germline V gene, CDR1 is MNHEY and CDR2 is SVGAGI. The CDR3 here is CASSYSTFSGNTIYF. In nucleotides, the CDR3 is TGTGCCAGCAGTTACTCGACATTCTCTGGAAACACCATATATTTT.

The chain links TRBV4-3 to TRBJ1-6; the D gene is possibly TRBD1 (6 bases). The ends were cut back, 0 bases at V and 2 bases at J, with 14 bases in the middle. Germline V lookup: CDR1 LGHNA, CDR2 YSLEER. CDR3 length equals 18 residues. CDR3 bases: TGCGCCAGCAGCCAAGATCTCCCACAGGGAACCTATAATTCACCCCTCCACTTT. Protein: CASSQDLPQGTYNSPLHF.

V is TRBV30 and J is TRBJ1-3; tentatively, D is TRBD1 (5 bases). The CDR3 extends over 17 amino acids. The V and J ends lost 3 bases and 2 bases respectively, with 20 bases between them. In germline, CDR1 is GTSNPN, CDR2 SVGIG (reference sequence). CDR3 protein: CAWRAKRAGRPGNTIYF. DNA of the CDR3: TGTGCCTGGAGAGCTAAGCGTGCGGGACGTCCTGGAAACACCATATATTTT.

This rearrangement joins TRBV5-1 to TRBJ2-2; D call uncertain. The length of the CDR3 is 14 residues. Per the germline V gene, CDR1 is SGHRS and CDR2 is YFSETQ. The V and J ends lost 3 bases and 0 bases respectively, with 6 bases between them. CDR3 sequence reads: CASSSQANTGELFF. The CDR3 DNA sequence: TGCGCCAGCAGCTCACAAGCGAACACCGGGGAGCTGTTTTTT.